Following are 30 T cell receptor beta chains from one sample sequenced in a study of tumor and adjacent non-tumor tissue in lung cancer. Three rounds of nested PCR, following a modified ARM-PCR protocol, produced the TCRbeta library. MiXCR, applied by TCRdb to the multiplex PCR reads, yields one record per CDR3 protein. The sample carries 90,000 to 110,000 distinct CDR3 sequences, roughly two thirds recorded once. The template was RNA from unsorted bulk tissue. This non-tumor lung sample came from over 3 cm beyond the tumor edge. The material sequenced was distant non-tumor lung tissue. Receptors were obtained from a man aged 55 to 69 with non-small cell lung cancer.

The gene calls are TRBV29-1 and TRBJ2-2; D gene uncertain. The CDR3 consists of 13 residues. The germline gives CDR1 SQVTM, CDR2 ANQGSEA. The CDR3 region is CKVDPGRAGELFF. The CDR3 DNA follows: TGCAAGGTTGATCCTGGTAGGGCCGGGGAGCTGTTTTTT.

This clonotype has at least ten counts. The CDR3 spells CASSLEAGGSETQYF. Here the CDR3 DNA reads TGCGCCAGCAGCTTGGAGGCGGGAGGGTCAGAGACCCAGTACTTC. This chain links TRBV5-1 with TRBJ2-5, with 9 positions matching TRBD2. The germline V gene has CDR1 SGHRS and CDR2 YFSETQ. This CDR3 is 15 amino acids long. V shed 0 bases, J shed 4 bases, and the junction held 4 bases outside the gene matches. Based on the CDR3 plus reference TRBV5-1 and TRBJ2-5, the full variable domain is KAGVTQTPRYLIKTRGQQVTLSCSPISGHRSVSWYQQTPGQGLQFLFEYFSETQRNKGNFPGRFSGRQFSNSRSEMNVSTLELGDSALYLCASSLEAGGSETQYFGPGTRLLVL.

This clonotype was seen more than once but under ten times. A much larger clone sits a single nucleotide away, making a read error possible. The chain couples TRBV29-1 to TRBJ2-3; 13 positions agree with TRBD2. The CDR3 totals 16 residues. V shed 4 bases and J 0 bases; nucleotides not matched to a gene: 4. Germline-derived CDR1 and CDR2 are SQVTM and ANQGSEA. This CDR3 reads CSVAGTSGDSTDTQYF. CDR3 bases: TGCAGCGTTGCCGGGACTAGCGGGGATAGCACAGATACGCAGTATTTT.

Note on this clonotype: Its ends do not fully match the called genes, so a read error is possible. The chain is built from TRBV13 and TRBJ2-1; 10 bases are shared with TRBD2. This CDR3 comprises 16 residues. Looked up from germline, CDR1 is PRHDT and CDR2 is FYEKMQ (reference sequence). The CDR3 nucleotides are TGTGCCAGCAGTCGTTCTAGCGGGAGCTCCTACAATGAGCAGTTATTC. It is translated as CASSRSSGSSYNEQLF.

V gene TRBV29-1 combines with J gene TRBJ2-7; 8 bases are a match to TRBD1. The CDR3 spans 13 residues. Germline loops: CDR1 SQVTM, CDR2 ANQGSEA. CDR3 sequence: CRVRQGNSYEQYV. Written as DNA, the CDR3 is TGCAGAGTCCGACAGGGGAACTCCTACGAGCAGTACGTC.

The chain has TRBV11-2 and TRBJ1-1, with 9 bases fitting TRBD1. The CDR3 is made up of 15 amino acids. Germline V gives CDR1 SGHAT, CDR2 FQNNGV. V shed 5 bases and J 2 bases; nucleotides not matched to a gene: 6. CDR3 nucleotides: TGTGCCAGCAGCCGGAGGACAGGGGCTAACACTGAAGCTTTCTTT. It yields the protein CASSRRTGANTEAFF.

This clonotype was seen repeatedly, ten times or more. This chain connects TRBV28 to TRBJ1-5, with a tentative D call TRBD1 (6 bases). CDR1 and CDR2 from the germline V gene are MDHEN and SYDVKM. This CDR3 has 14 residues. Between the trimmed V and J ends, which lost 5 bases and 5 bases, there was a span of 13 bases. This chain's CDR3 is CASSLDSRHQPQHF. For the CDR3, the DNA is TGTGCCAGCAGTCTGGACAGCCGTCATCAGCCCCAGCATTTT. Variable domain in full (rest from reference TRBV28 and TRBJ1-5): DVKVTQSSRYLVKRTGEKVFLECVQDMDHENMFWYRQDPGLGLRLIYFSYDVKMKEKGDIPEGYSVSREKKERFSLILESASTNQTSMYLCASSLDSRHQPQHFGDGTRLSIL.

The sample holds a few counts of this clonotype. A single base separates this from a much larger clone, so it may be a read error. The rearrangement links TRBV29-1 to TRBJ2-1; 8 nucleotides agree with TRBD2. The CDR3 runs 14 residues. V shed 7 bases and J 5 bases; nucleotides not matched to a gene: 10. The germline gives CDR1 SQVTM, CDR2 ANQGSEA. CDR3 sequence (DNA): TGCAGCGCCCGGGGCGGGACTAGGAACAATGAGCAGTTCTTC. Translating gives CSARGGTRNNEQFF.

The chain combines TRBV6-5 with TRBJ2-7; D is perhaps TRBD1 or TRBD2 (5 bases each). With 10 bases removed from V and 0 bases from J, the gap between germline ends came to 25 bases. The CDR3 runs to 17 residues. Germline CDR1 is MNHEY and CDR2 is SVGAGI. CDR3: CATGGTVTRSNSYEQYF. The CDR3 bases are TGTGCCACCGGTGGGACGGTTACCCGAAGTAACTCCTACGAGCAGTACTTC.

As concerns this clonotype: It is likely a read error, because the conserved phenylalanine at the end of the CDR3 is missing. V gene TRBV5-1 combines with J gene TRBJ2-7; TRBD1 is a possible D gene (5 bases). The CDR3 loop spans 14 amino acids. The V gene's germline CDR1 is SGHRS and CDR2 YFSETQ. Deletions cut 6 bases from V and 2 bases from J, with 15 bases between. CDR3 DNA: TGCGCCAGCAACGCTGGACAACGGGCCTACGAGCAGTACTAC. Protein product: CASNAGQRAYEQYY.

The V and J genes are TRBV10-1 and TRBJ1-5; D unclear. This CDR3 comprises 10 residues. The germline V gene has CDR1 WNHNN and CDR2 SYGVQD (reference sequence). V lost 6 bases and J lost 13, with 10 bases in between. CDR3 protein: CASRMTTQHF. In DNA form, the CDR3 reads TGCGCCAGCAGAATGACAACTCAGCATTTT.

This clonotype was detected many times. The chain recombines TRBV29-1 with TRBJ1-1; D is ambiguous. Germline V gives CDR1 SQVTM, CDR2 ANQGSEA. Trimming pared 5 bases from V and 1 base from J, leaving 5 bases between. CDR3 size: 11 residues. CDR3 DNA sequence: TGCAGCGTTTTGGAGAACACTGAAGCTTTCTTT. It codes for CSVLENTEAFF.

The table lists this clonotype with a count of one. The junction differs from germline at one of its ends, possibly a read error. The rearrangement uses TRBV10-3 and TRBJ2-1; D is perhaps TRBD2 (7 bases). The CDR3 length is 14 residues. Germline V lookup: CDR1 ENHRY, CDR2 SYGVKD. DNA for the CDR3: TGTGCCATCTATGGCGGGGGCCGGTGGGATGAGCAATTCTTC. This gives the protein CAIYGGGRWDEQFF.

A remark on this clonotype: Since a much larger clone is just one base distant, this may be a read error. The J gene is TRBJ2-7, the V gene TRBV5-5; D ambiguous. This CDR3 region has 16 residues. Germline V gene lookup returns CDR1 SGHKS and CDR2 YYEKEE (reference sequence). CDR3 protein: CANSLIKDASSYEQYF. The DNA for the CDR3 is TGTGCCAACAGCTTGATTAAGGACGCCAGCTCCTACGAGCAGTACTTC.

Notes on this clonotype: The CDR3 ends on some other residue instead of the conserved phenylalanine or tryptophan, so this is likely a read error. This rearrangement joins TRBV24-1 to TRBJ1-5; 8 bases line up with TRBD1. Germline V gene data show CDR1 as KGHDR and CDR2 as SFDVKD. J was trimmed by 3 bases and V by 4 bases; bases with no gene match: 7. The CDR3 is 16 residues long. CDR3 sequence (DNA): TGTGCCACCAGTGAGGGACAGGAAGTGGCCAATCAGCCCCAGCATTCT. Translating it yields CATSEGQEVANQPQHS.

This clonotype was counted a single time. The junction shows a germline mismatch at one end, possibly a read error. The genes are TRBV11-2 and TRBJ2-7; D unresolved. CDR3 length: 12 residues. The germline V gene has CDR1 SGHAT and CDR2 FQNNGV. The CDR3 loop is CASSLDPYEEYF. The CDR3 DNA reads TGTGCCAGCAGCCTGGATCCGTACGAGGAGTATTTC.

This clonotype was counted at least ten times. J is TRBJ2-7 and V is TRBV5-5; tentatively, D is TRBD1 (5 bases). Germline V lookup: CDR1 SGHKS, CDR2 YYEKEE (reference sequence). The CDR3 contains 15 residues. With 0 bases removed from V and 4 bases from J, the gap between germline ends came to 14 bases. The CDR3, as DNA: TGTGCCAGCAGCTTGGGTGGGGCTGCAACTTACGAGCAGTACTTC. Translation gives CASSLGGAATYEQYF.

About this clonotype: One junction end does not reproduce the germline sequence, and a read error may be involved. The chain is built from TRBV4-3 and TRBJ2-1, with TRBD2 identical over 8 bases. The CDR3 runs 16 residues. Germline V gene data show CDR1 as LGHNA and CDR2 as YSLEER. For the CDR3, the DNA is TGCGCCAGCATCCAAGGGACTAGGGGGAGGGCAAATGAGCAGTTCTTC. Its protein product is CASIQGTRGRANEQFF.

On this clonotype: At one of its ends the junction is not consistent with the germline gene, which may arise from a read error. The chain recombines TRBV6-2 or TRBV6-3 with TRBJ2-6, with TRBD1 matching 7 bases. The germline gives CDR1 MNHEY, CDR2 SVGEGT. There are 20 residues in the CDR3. CDR3 sequence reads: CASRRKMWTGLTSGANALTF. The CDR3 DNA sequence: TGTGCCAGCAGGCGGAAAATGTGGACAGGACTTACCTCTGGGGCCAACGCCCTGACTTTC.

This clonotype was observed many times. This chain joins TRBV6-5 and TRBJ1-2, with a possible D match to TRBD1 (6 bases). V was shortened by 5 bases and J by 1 base, with 14 bases between the two germline ends. Germline V gene sequence: CDR1 MNHEY, CDR2 SVGAGI. There are 15 residues in the CDR3. Written as DNA, the CDR3 is TGTGCCAGCAGTCGCCTGGGGGGCTTTAACTATGGCTACACCTTC. This codes for CASSRLGGFNYGYTF.

V usage is TRBV4-3 and J usage is TRBJ2-3; no reliable D call. Trimming cost V 4 bases and J 3 bases, with 23 bases left between them. This CDR3 contains 18 residues. Germline V gene data show CDR1 as LGHNA and CDR2 as YSLEER. The CDR3 region is CASSRDRRGRSRTDTQYF. The CDR3 DNA follows: TGCGCCAGCAGCCGAGATCGTCGAGGCAGGAGTAGAACAGATACGCAGTATTTT.

This CDR3 reads CASSQVSADTQYF. The CDR3 region has the DNA TGTGCCAGCAGCCAAGTGAGTGCGGATACGCAGTATTTT. The chain links TRBV4-2 to TRBJ2-3; D call uncertain. CDR1 is LGHNA and CDR2 is YNFKEQ in the germline V gene. CDR3 length: 13 amino acids. The V end was cut by 1 base, the J end by 6 bases, with 8 bases between.

This clonotype was detected ten times or more. The J gene is TRBJ2-4, the V gene TRBV5-4; D is possibly TRBD1 or TRBD2 (6 bases each). With 5 bases removed from V and 1 base from J, the gap between germline ends came to 16 bases. Germline V gives CDR1 SGHNT, CDR2 YYREEE (reference sequence). The CDR3 length is 16 residues. The DNA for the CDR3 is TGTGCCAGCAGTCAACGGGGGCGGGATGCCAAAAACATTCAGTACTTC. Residues: CASSQRGRDAKNIQYF.

This clonotype was detected many times. This chain links TRBV5-6 with TRBJ2-3; TRBD1 aligns across 7 bases. Germline V gene sequence: CDR1 SGHDT, CDR2 YYEEEE. The ends lost 4 bases at V and 3 bases at J; junction bases unmatched: 5. There are 14 residues in the CDR3. The CDR3 nucleotides are TGTGCCAGCAGCGCACCAGGGGGAACAGATACGCAGTATTTT. Its protein is CASSAPGGTDTQYF.

Of note for this clonotype: The germline gene is not matched at one end of the junction; a read error may be the cause. V is TRBV4-3 and J is TRBJ2-1; maybe TRBD2 (5 bases). CDR3 length equals 16 residues. In germline, CDR1 is LGHNA, CDR2 YSLEER. In DNA, the CDR3 is TGCGCCAGGAGCCAAGGGAGCGCTGGATCTCACAATGAGCAGTTCTTC. Its protein is CARSQGSAGSHNEQFF.

The rearrangement joins TRBV6-2 or TRBV6-3 to TRBJ2-2; tentatively, D is TRBD1 or TRBD2 (5 bases each). V lost 6 bases and J 9 bases, leaving 17 bases between the germline ends. Germline V lookup: CDR1 MNHEY, CDR2 SVGEGT. The CDR3 loop spans 14 amino acids. CDR3 nucleotides: TGTGCCAGCAGGCCAGGGAGTGGTACCCGGGAGCTGTTTTTT. Protein sequence: CASRPGSGTRELFF.

Remarks on this clonotype: A junction end diverges from the germline sequence, so it may reflect a read error. The chain employs TRBV5-4 and TRBJ1-4; D remains ambiguous. The CDR3 is 13 amino acids. Germline-derived CDR1 and CDR2 are SGHNT and YYREEE (reference sequence). The CDR3 DNA sequence: TGTGCCAGTTCAGACGCAATTAATGAACAACTGTTTTTT. Translating it yields CASSDAINEQLFF.

As for this clonotype: It may be a read error: a sequence one base away is much more abundant. The CDR3 nucleotides are TGCAATGCTAGAGACGGGCGGGCCCCCTTAGGGGAGCAGTACTTC. The encoded protein is CNARDGRAPLGEQYF. The chain employs TRBV20-1 and TRBJ2-7; D is perhaps TRBD2 (5 bases). Germline V CDR1 and CDR2: DFQATT, SNEGSKA (reference sequence). CDR3 size: 15 residues.

This clonotype was observed at least ten times. V gene TRBV29-1 combines with J gene TRBJ1-1; 9 bases are shared with TRBD1. After removal of 6 bases from V and 4 bases from J, the junction contained 9 bases not matched to a gene. CDR3 length: 14 amino acids. Germline V lookup: CDR1 SQVTM, CDR2 ANQGSEA. For the CDR3, the DNA is TGCAGCGTACTACAGGGGGCTTCGGCCACTGAAGCTTTCTTT. This encodes CSVLQGASATEAFF.

Worth noting for this clonotype: The junction shows a germline mismatch at one end, possibly a read error. V gene TRBV11-3 combines with J gene TRBJ2-3; D perhaps matches TRBD1 (5 bases). The CDR3 spans 15 residues. Per germline, CDR1 SGHNT and CDR2 YENEEA. CDR3 sequence reads: CVSSLQGIGTGTQYF. The CDR3 nucleotides read TGTGTCAGCAGCTTGCAGGGTATAGGCACAGGTACGCAGTATTTT. The variable domain in full, with the rest retrieved from reference TRBV11-3 and TRBJ2-3, is EAGVVQSPRYKIIEKKQPVAFWCNPISGHNTLYWYLQNLGQGPELLIRYENEEAVDDSQLPKDRFSAERLKGVDSTLKIQPAELGDSAVYLCVSSLQGIGTGTQYFGPGTRLTVL.